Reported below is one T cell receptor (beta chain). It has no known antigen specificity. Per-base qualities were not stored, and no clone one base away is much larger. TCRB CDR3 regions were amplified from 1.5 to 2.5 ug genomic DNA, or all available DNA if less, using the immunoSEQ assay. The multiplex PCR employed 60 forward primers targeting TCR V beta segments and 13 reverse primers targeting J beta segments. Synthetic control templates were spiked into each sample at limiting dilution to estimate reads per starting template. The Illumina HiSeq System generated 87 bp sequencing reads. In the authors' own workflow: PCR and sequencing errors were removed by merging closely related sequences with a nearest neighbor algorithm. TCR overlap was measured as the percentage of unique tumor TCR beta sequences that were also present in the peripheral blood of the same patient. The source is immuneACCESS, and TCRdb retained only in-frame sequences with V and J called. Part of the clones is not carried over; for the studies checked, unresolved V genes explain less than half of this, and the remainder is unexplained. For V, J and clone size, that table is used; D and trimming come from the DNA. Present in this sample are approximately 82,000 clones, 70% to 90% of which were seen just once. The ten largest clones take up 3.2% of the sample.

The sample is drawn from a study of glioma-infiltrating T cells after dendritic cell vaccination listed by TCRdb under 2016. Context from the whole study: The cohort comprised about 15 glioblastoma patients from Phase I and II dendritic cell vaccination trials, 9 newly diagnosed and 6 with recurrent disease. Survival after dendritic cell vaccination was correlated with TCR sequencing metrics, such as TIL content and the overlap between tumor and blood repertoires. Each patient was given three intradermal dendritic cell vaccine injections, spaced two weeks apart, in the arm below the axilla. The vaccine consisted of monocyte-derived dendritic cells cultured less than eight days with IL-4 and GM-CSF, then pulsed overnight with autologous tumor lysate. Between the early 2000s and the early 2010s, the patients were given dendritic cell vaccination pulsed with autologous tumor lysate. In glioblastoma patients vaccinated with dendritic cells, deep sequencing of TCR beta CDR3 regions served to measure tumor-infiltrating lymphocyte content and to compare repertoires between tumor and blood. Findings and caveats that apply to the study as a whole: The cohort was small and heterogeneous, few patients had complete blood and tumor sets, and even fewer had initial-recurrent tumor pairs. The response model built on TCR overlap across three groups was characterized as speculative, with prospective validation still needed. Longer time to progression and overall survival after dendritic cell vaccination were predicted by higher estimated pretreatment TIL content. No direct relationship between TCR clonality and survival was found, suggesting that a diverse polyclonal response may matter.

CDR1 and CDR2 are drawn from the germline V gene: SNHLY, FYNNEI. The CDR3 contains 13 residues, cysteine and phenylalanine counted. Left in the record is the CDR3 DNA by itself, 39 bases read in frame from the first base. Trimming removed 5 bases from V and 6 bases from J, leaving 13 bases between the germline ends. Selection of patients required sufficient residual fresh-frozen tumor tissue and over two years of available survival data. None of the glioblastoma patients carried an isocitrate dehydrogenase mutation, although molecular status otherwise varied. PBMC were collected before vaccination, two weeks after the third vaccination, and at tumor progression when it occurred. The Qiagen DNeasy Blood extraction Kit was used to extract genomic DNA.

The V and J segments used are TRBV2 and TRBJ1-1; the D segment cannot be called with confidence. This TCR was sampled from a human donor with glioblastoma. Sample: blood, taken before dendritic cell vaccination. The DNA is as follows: TGTGCCAGCAGTTACTGGGAGAGCGCTGAAGCTTTCTTT. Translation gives CASSYWESAEAFF.